A selection of T cell receptor beta chains follows, all from one sample in a study of regulatory T cells in long-lasting Graves disease. TCRdb independently ran MiXCR on the multiplex PCR reads; one entry per CDR3 protein. The sample lists hundreds of thousands of distinct CDR3 sequences, under 25% occurring once. Sequenced here: peripheral blood mononuclear cells (PBMCs), sampled when the disease was refractory, from a patient treated with antithyroid drugs. Receptors were obtained from a female donor with Graves disease. The conserved cysteine and the conserved F or W are not part of the CDR3 here. The order of the fields is J gene, V gene, CDR3 length, CDR3 protein.

J gene: TRBJ1-1; V gene: TRBV28; CDR3 length: 12; CDR3 protein: ASSYPLQNTEAF
J gene: TRBJ2-7; V gene: TRBV6-5; CDR3 length: 13; CDR3 protein: ASSYSEGLSYEQY
J gene: TRBJ2-5; V gene: TRBV7-2; CDR3 length: 12; CDR3 protein: ASSFSRGRETQY
J gene: TRBJ2-4; V gene: TRBV20-1; CDR3 length: 15; CDR3 protein: SARWWGPTLAKNIQY
J gene: TRBJ1-5; V gene: TRBV20-1; CDR3 length: 13; CDR3 protein: SASQTSYSNQPQH
J gene: TRBJ1-2; V gene: TRBV20-1; CDR3 length: 12; CDR3 protein: SVGQGARNYGYT
J gene: TRBJ2-1; V gene: TRBV28; CDR3 length: 14; CDR3 protein: ASSPDLLFLYNEQF
J gene: TRBJ2-7; V gene: TRBV6-5; CDR3 length: 12; CDR3 protein: ASSYGTSLPEQY
J gene: TRBJ2-5; V gene: TRBV11-3; CDR3 length: 12; CDR3 protein: ASSPLAGRETQY
J gene: NA; V gene: TRBV7-9; CDR3 length: 10; CDR3 protein: ASTKQGTEQF
J gene: TRBJ2-1; V gene: TRBV15; CDR3 length: 18; CDR3 protein: ATSRLTVYCGRDSYNEQF
J gene: TRBJ1-3; V gene: TRBV7-6; CDR3 length: 13; CDR3 protein: ASSPRTGDGNTIY
J gene: TRBJ2-2; V gene: TRBV7-3; CDR3 length: 14; CDR3 protein: ASSAGLAGGTGELF
J gene: TRBJ1-2; V gene: TRBV6-5; CDR3 length: 11; CDR3 protein: ASSYLGNYGYT
J gene: TRBJ2-3; V gene: TRBV6-2/TRBV6-3; CDR3 length: 9; CDR3 protein: ASRYSNTQY
J gene: TRBJ2-2; V gene: TRBV6-2/TRBV6-3; CDR3 length: 13; CDR3 protein: ASSLGSRGTGELF